This TCR beta chain derives from a study of CD8+ T cells in alopecia areata listed by TCRdb under 2018. In the study overall: Treated patients were enrolled in an open-label pilot trial of oral tofacitinib at 5 to 10 mg twice daily for moderate-to-severe alopecia areata. Tofacitinib was administered for 6 to 18 months, and 6 months of follow-up off drug were then conducted to assess delayed response and recurrence. The SALT score, which quantifies the percentage of affected scalp surface area, was used to measure disease severity in treated patients. To study T cell clonal expansion in alopecia areata, the researchers applied high-throughput TCRbeta sequencing to both the C3H/HeJ mouse model and human patients. On the human side, TCRbeta sequencing was run on scalp tissue and on sorted CD4+ and CD8+ peripheral blood T cells from healthy controls and from alopecia areata patients with either patchy or totalis/universalis disease. Patients on tofacitinib were biopsied at baseline and after 4 and 24 weeks of treatment, and several of the patients also had a later scalp biopsy. Clonality in the scalp was compared among normal scalp (n=4), patchy alopecia areata scalp (n=8), and alopecia totalis/universalis scalp (n=8). The RNA source kit depended on sample type: the PAXgene miRNA kit for fixed scalp, the miRNeasy kit for PBMCs, and the RNeasy kit for mouse skin. immunoSEQ multiplex PCR using 35 Vbeta forward primers and 13 Jbeta reverse primers was used to amplify TCRbeta CDR3 regions. The paper's findings and limits, for the study overall: Because the treated cohort was small and had just a single nonresponder, larger studies are needed to establish links between baseline CD8+ expansion and response. Scalp TCR repertoire analysis is complicated because resident alphabeta T cells in normal human skin are also sequenced, whereas mouse skin is dominated by gammadelta T cells. Compared with mice, TCR sequences shared between patients were less clear, possibly partly because of HLA diversity across the patient population. Many expanded lesional clones persisted in scalp and blood during tofacitinib treatment, which may partly explain relapse after stopping treatment. Compared with normal scalp, lesional scalp had higher clonality and more expanded CD8+ clones, particularly in alopecia totalis/universalis, a pattern that suggests antigenic drive. Tofacitinib significantly decreased scalp clonality and the number of expanded CD8+ clones among the top 100 scalp clones.

Here V drops 1 base and J drops 2 bases, and the junction holds 9 bases not matched to any gene. Reading from cysteine to phenylalanine, the CDR3 counts 17 amino acids. Only the CDR3 DNA stays, 51 bases, in frame from base 1. According to the germline V gene, CDR1 reads MGHRA and CDR2 reads YSYEKL. About this clone: Its recognized antigen is unknown. No much larger clonotype is one base removed from it; base qualities were not supplied.

The sample's time point, from its label and the paper: more than three weeks on oral tofacitinib. Explained via the paper, the treatment or condition label denotes: oral pan-JAK inhibitor, 5-10 mg twice daily. Lesional scalp punch biopsies and peripheral blood were collected from alopecia areata patients. PBMCs were separated by density centrifugation and stained for CD3, CD4 and CD8, after which CD4+ and CD8+ T cells were sorted on a FACSAria. The library was produced with the immunoSEQ multiplex PCR assay. RNA was extracted from all samples and reverse transcribed into cDNA, which served as template for TCR sequencing. SuperScript III was used to make first-strand cDNA, primed with a 2:1 mix of oligo-dT and random hexamers. A synthetic immune receptor repertoire was used to gauge amplification bias, and whatever bias remained was removed computationally. Concerning the study's data processing: Raw reads were preprocessed to remove errors, and CDR3 was defined by IMGT conventions from the conserved cysteine to phenylalanine. To get clonality, Shannon entropy was normalized by log2 of the number of productive unique TCRs and the result was subtracted from 1. Whether each scalp clone was CD4 or CD8 was inferred by checking scalp TCRbeta sequences against the CD4 and CD8 repertoires from sorted blood. Drawn from immuneACCESS, this table holds only the in-frame rearrangements with V and J called that TCRdb kept. Clones are partly lost; checked studies trace under half to an unresolved V gene and leave the rest unexplained. That table gives V, J and clone size, and the DNA gave D and trimming. The sample data list about 140,000 clones, and around 87% of these were observed just once. The ten most abundant clones make up roughly 13% of the sample.

The chain is encoded by TRBV4-1 joined to TRBJ2-7; 9 middle bases align to TRBD2. The sequence came from a human donor with alopecia areata. The sequencing used CD8+ T cells sorted from blood, collected at week 4, from a patient treated with tofacitinib. The DNA sequence follows: TGCGCCAGCAGCCAAGGGCCCGCGACTAGCGGCGCCTACGAGCAGTACTTC. It is translated as CASSQGPATSGAYEQYF.